This TCR beta chain was identified in a study of blood T cells in healthy people across ages. With a J-beta primer mix and a sample-barcoded 5' primer, a second PCR ran 7 to 11 cycles. TCRdb passed the 5' RACE reads through MiXCR, listing each CDR3 protein once. The sample yields roughly 1.4 million distinct CDR3 sequences, roughly 64% seen once. Trimming pared 4 bases from V and 2 bases from J, leaving 15 bases between. The CDR3 covers 15 residues. Germline-derived CDR1 and CDR2 are LGHNA and YSLEER. The sequenced sample was blood. The chain links TRBV4-3 to TRBJ2-7; the D gene is possibly TRBD1 (5 bases). The source of this sequence is a man aged 18 to 30 in good health. CDR3 residues: CASSPAEGAAYEQYF. The CDR3 nucleotides read TGCGCCAGCAGCCCCGCAGAAGGGGCGGCCTACGAGCAGTACTTC.